The clone carrying this T cell receptor (beta chain) has a handful of counts. Free of recent acute infections or vaccinations, the donors were healthy HIV-negative adults. This record belongs to a study of shared clonotypes between healthy human individuals. Study-level background: The plates for each donor numbered three CD4 naive, three CD4 memory, two CD8 naive and one CD8 memory.

The protocol was immunoSEQ multiplex PCR, while the TCRdb copy is restricted to in-frame clones and leaves out a portion. Of some 500,000 clones listed, about 96% are singletons. CDR1 and CDR2 from the germline V gene are MDHEN and SYDVKM. The CDR3 loop spans 12 amino acids. Trimming removed 6 bases from V and 0 bases from J, with 4 bases in between. V gene TRBV28 combines with J gene TRBJ2-3; D not resolved. This clonotype originated in a woman younger than 45 in good health. The sequenced material came from naive CD4+ T cells sorted from blood. Indicated subset: CD45RA+ positively selected. The CDR3 sequence is CASRTSTDTQYF. The CDR3 DNA reads TGTGCCAGCAGGACTAGCACAGATACGCAGTATTTT.